Following are 9 T cell receptor beta chains from one sample sequenced in a study of beta chain features in type 1 diabetes. The investigators reverse transcribed all of the isolated RNA, so they sequenced expressed TCRB transcripts. The method was immunoSEQ multiplex PCR; TCRdb's version includes in-frame clones alone and lacks a portion of them. The table lists approximately 100,000 clones, 25% to 35% of them singletons. No cognate antigen is known for these TCRs. Overall study findings and caveats: Across all four CD4+ subsets, people with type 1 diabetes showed modestly shorter TCRB CDR3s.

The sequencing input was central memory CD4+ T cells from blood. All receptors come from a woman aged 18-29 years with type 1 diabetes.

This clone has only a few counts. This chain joins TRBV30 and TRBJ2-3; 13 nucleotides line up with TRBD2. The CDR3 runs 17 residues. Looked up from germline, CDR1 is GTSNPN and CDR2 is SVGIG (reference sequence). V shed 0 bases and J 3 bases; nucleotides not matched to a gene: 6. Here the CDR3 reads CAWSVRTSGRRTDTQYF. In DNA form, the CDR3 reads TGTGCCTGGAGTGTACGGACTAGCGGGAGAAGGACAGATACGCAGTATTTT.

This clone was counted a few times. This chain uses TRBV7-2 with TRBJ1-2, with 8 bases identical to TRBD1. The V and J ends lost 4 bases and 4 bases, in that order; junction bases with no gene match: 11. Germline V gene data show CDR1 as SGHTA and CDR2 as FQGNSA. CDR3 length: 16 residues. CDR3 nucleotides: TGTGCCAGCAGCTCCTCGACAGGGGTTAATACCTATGGCTACACCTTC. Protein product: CASSSSTGVNTYGYTF.

This clone was counted only a few times. The rearrangement joins TRBV18 to TRBJ1-1; the D gene is possibly TRBD1 (6 bases). This CDR3 has 14 amino acids. Germline V gene data show CDR1 as KGHSH and CDR2 as LQKENI. V lost 6 bases and J lost 6, with 17 bases in between. Written as DNA, the CDR3 is TGTGCCAGCTCCCCCTCGGACAGCTGGGCTGAAGCTTTCTTT. It specifies CASSPSDSWAEAFF. Filled out from reference TRBV18 and TRBJ1-1, the complete variable domain reads NAGVMQNPRHLVRRRGQEARLRCSPMKGHSHVYWYRQLPEEGLKFMVYLQKENIIDESGMPKERFSAEFPKEGPSILRIQQVVRGDSAAYFCASSPSDSWAEAFFGQGTRLTVV.

The J gene is TRBJ1-3, the V gene TRBV7-6; TRBD1 matches 9 bases. Germline CDR1 is SGHVS and CDR2 is FNYEAQ. Germline trimming cut 5 bases from V and 2 bases from J; bases unmatched to any gene: 10. This CDR3 comprises 17 residues. The CDR3: CASSPRDRDFTGNTIYF. The DNA of the CDR3 is TGTGCCAGCAGCCCCCGGGACAGGGACTTCACTGGAAACACCATATATTTT.

The sample holds a few counts of this clone. The chain is built from TRBV2 and TRBJ2-2; a weak D match, TRBD1 (6 bases). Looked up from germline, CDR1 is SNHLY and CDR2 is FYNNEI. V shed 4 bases and J shed 3 bases, with 12 bases lying between them. This CDR3 has 15 residues. CDR3 in amino acids: CASSGDRPHTGELFF. The CDR3 nucleotides are TGTGCCAGCAGTGGTGACAGGCCCCACACCGGGGAGCTGTTTTTT.

In its sample, this clone was seen a few times. The CDR3 nucleotides read TGTGCCAGCAGTTTCACCCGGGGGTACAATGAGCAGTTCTTC. Its translation: CASSFTRGYNEQFF. V usage is TRBV27 and J usage is TRBJ2-1, with D perhaps TRBD2 (6 bases). Germline-derived CDR1 and CDR2 are MNHEY and SMNVEV (reference sequence). The CDR3 is 14 amino acids. V lost 3 bases to trimming and J lost 4 bases, with 10 bases between them.

This clone was counted between two and nine times. The chain joins TRBV28 to TRBJ1-1, with 9 bases that match TRBD1. From germline, CDR1 is MDHEN and CDR2 SYDVKM. The CDR3 is made up of 16 amino acids. V lost 4 bases, J lost 0 bases, and 6 bases stayed unmatched. The CDR3: CASSSSGQGLNTEAFF. CDR3 DNA sequence: TGTGCCAGCAGTTCCTCCGGACAGGGGTTGAACACTGAAGCTTTCTTT. Filled out from reference TRBV28 and TRBJ1-1, the complete variable domain reads DVKVTQSSRYLVKRTGEKVFLECVQDMDHENMFWYRQDPGLGLRLIYFSYDVKMKEKGDIPEGYSVSREKKERFSLILESASTNQTSMYLCASSSSGQGLNTEAFFGQGTRLTVV.

Turning to this clone: One end of the junction varies from germline; a read error may be responsible. The chain is built from TRBV7-2 and TRBJ2-5; 9 positions agree with TRBD2. CDR1 is SGHTA and CDR2 is FQGNSA in the germline V gene. The CDR3 is made up of 16 amino acids. CDR3 sequence: CVSSFASGDKKETQYF. The CDR3 coding sequence is TGTGTCAGCAGCTTCGCTAGCGGGGATAAAAAAGAGACCCAGTACTTC.

A few counts support this clone. The chain links TRBV30 to TRBJ2-1; 13 bases align to TRBD2. The CDR3 sequence is 17 residues long. V lost 7 bases to trimming and J lost 0 bases; unmatched junction nucleotides: 9. Germline lookup yields CDR1 GTSNPN and CDR2 SVGIG (reference sequence). The CDR3 here is CAFGLAGALGSYNEQFF. Written as DNA, the CDR3 is TGTGCCTTCGGACTAGCGGGAGCGTTGGGCTCCTACAATGAGCAGTTCTTC.